One and the same sample provided the 7 T cell receptor beta chains below, sequenced in a study of Ad26.COV2.S vaccination and SARS-CoV-2 variants. Assay used: immunoSEQ multiplex PCR; TCRdb lists only in-frame clones, some missing. The sample lists 440,000 or so clones, approximately 90% seen once, with 1.5% to 2% in the top ten. As to treatment: roughly 20 received Ad26.COV2.S at low or high dose, single or two shots; five or six received placebo; per-sample allocation not given. All samples were drawn on day 63, counting from the first vaccine or placebo injection. The input for sequencing was peripheral blood, taken in a trial of Ad26.COV2.S vaccine versus placebo. The receptors originated from a person between 18 and 65 years old who received the Ad26.COV2.S COVID-19 vaccine or a placebo.

The chain joins TRBV4-3 to TRBJ2-3; 11 bases are shared with TRBD2. The CDR3 runs to 17 residues. V shed 1 base and J 6 bases; nucleotides not matched to a gene: 9. Germline V lookup: CDR1 LGHNA, CDR2 YSLEER. In DNA form, the CDR3 reads TGCGCCAGCAGCCAAGTAGGTAGCGGGGGGGCCTGGGATACGCAGTATTTT. Translation gives CASSQVGSGGAWDTQYF.

The J gene is TRBJ2-5, the V gene TRBV27; either TRBD1 or TRBD2 may fit D (7 bases each). Germline V gene lookup returns CDR1 MNHEY and CDR2 SMNVEV (reference sequence). The CDR3 totals 15 residues. V lost 4 bases and J 4 bases, leaving 16 bases between the germline ends. This CDR3 reads CASSSGGRGGETQYF. CDR3 nucleotides: TGTGCCAGCAGTTCCGGAGGCAGGGGGGGAGAGACCCAGTACTTC.

V and J are TRBV10-3 and TRBJ1-2, with TRBD1 matching over 7 bases. V dropped 10 bases and J dropped 7; count of bases not matched to a gene: 21. The CDR3 totals 16 residues. Germline V CDR1 and CDR2: ENHRY, SYGVKD. The CDR3 here is CATSRIEGAKTSGYTF. The DNA for the CDR3 is TGTGCCACCTCGAGGATCGAGGGGGCAAAAACGAGTGGCTACACCTTC.

The V call is TRBV5-1, the J call TRBJ2-6; 9 bases line up with TRBD1. The CDR3 runs 17 residues. With 7 bases clipped from V and 2 bases from J, the junction kept 10 bases outside the gene matches. Germline CDR1 and CDR2: SGHRS and YFSETQ. The CDR3 bases are TGCGCCAGCTCCCGCCGGGACAGGGTCGCTGGGGCCAACGTCCTGACTTTC. Its protein is CASSRRDRVAGANVLTF.

CDR3 bases: TGTGCCAGCAGTCCCGGGGACGGCTCCCGCAAGGCGCTGGGGTTTGGGTGGTACAATGAGCAGTTCTTC. Translated, it gives CASSPGDGSRKALGFGWYNEQFF. The rearrangement uses TRBV27 and TRBJ2-1; D is possibly TRBD1 or TRBD2 (5 bases each). V was trimmed by 5 bases and J by 4 bases, leaving 39 bases between them. The CDR3 covers 23 residues. Germline assignment: CDR1 MNHEY and CDR2 SMNVEV (reference sequence).

This clone was counted once. The chain employs TRBV7-2 and TRBJ2-5; a weak D match, TRBD2 (6 bases). CDR1 and CDR2 from the germline V gene are SGHTA and FQGNSA. V lost 5 bases, J lost 5 bases, and 12 bases lay in between. The CDR3 runs 13 residues. The CDR3 DNA is TGTGCCAGCAGCGTGACTGGGAGGGAGACCCAGTACTTC. It specifies CASSVTGRETQYF.

The chain links TRBV28 to TRBJ2-1, with D maybe TRBD2 (5 bases). V dropped 10 bases and J dropped 4 bases, with 8 bases sitting between them. This CDR3 comprises 11 residues. Per the germline V gene, CDR1 is MDHEN and CDR2 is SYDVKM. The CDR3, as DNA: TGTGCCACGAGGGTTTACAATGAGCAGTTCTTC. Its translation is CATRVYNEQFF.